Shown below are 5 T cell receptor beta chains from a single sample sequenced in a study of technical replicates of blood from a few donors. Data came from immunoSEQ multiplex PCR; TCRdb stores just in-frame clones and leaves some out. The repertoire holds some 87,000 clones, with around 96% as singletons. The source material was T cells isolated from PBMCs. These receptors all stem from a human donor in good health.

The chain joins TRBV5-5 to TRBJ1-4, with 8 positions matching TRBD1. Germline CDR1 is SGHKS and CDR2 is YYEKEE (reference sequence). V trimming: 3 bases; J trimming: 1 base; junction bases outside the gene matches: 14. There are 19 residues in the CDR3. The CDR3 protein is CASSSGQAVVRGTNEKLFF. CDR3 coding DNA: TGTGCCAGCAGCTCGGGACAGGCGGTAGTAAGGGGAACTAATGAAAAACTGTTTTTT.

J is TRBJ1-5 and V is TRBV4-1, with D possibly TRBD1 on 5 matching bases. V was shortened by 0 bases and J by 0 bases, with 12 bases between the two germline ends. The CDR3 has 17 amino acids. Per the germline V gene, CDR1 is MGHRA and CDR2 is YSYEKL. The chain's CDR3 is CASSQDIMGHSNQPQHF. The DNA of the CDR3 is TGCGCCAGCAGCCAAGATATAATGGGGCATAGCAATCAGCCCCAGCATTTT.

This chain uses TRBV13 with TRBJ1-1, with 7 bases lining up with TRBD1. The length of the CDR3 is 15 residues. CDR1 is PRHDT, CDR2 FYEKMQ, per germline (reference sequence). V was clipped by 5 bases and J by 5 bases; unmatched bases: 11. CDR3 sequence: CASSLRTGVVTEAFF. The CDR3 nucleotides read TGTGCCAGCAGCCTCCGTACAGGGGTTGTAACTGAAGCTTTCTTT.

V is TRBV7-8 and J is TRBJ1-1; 9 bases are shared with TRBD1. Unmatched junction bases numbered 5, after V lost 1 base and J lost 11 bases. This CDR3 is built from 13 residues. Looked up from germline, CDR1 is SGHVS and CDR2 is FQNEAQ. The CDR3 bases are TGTGCCAGCAGCTTAGACAGGGGGCTTTGGGCTTTCTTT. This codes for CASSLDRGLWAFF.

The chain couples TRBV4-1 to TRBJ2-7, with D perhaps TRBD2 (6 bases). The CDR3 extends over 15 amino acids. V gave up 0 bases and J gave up 2 bases, with 11 bases separating them. Germline-derived CDR1 and CDR2 are MGHRA and YSYEKL. The CDR3 bases are TGCGCCAGCAGCCAAGATTGGAGGACTACCTACGAGCAGTACTTC. Translation gives CASSQDWRTTYEQYF.